These 21 T cell receptor beta chains were sequenced from one sample in a study of CD8 T cells in ankylosing spondylitis. TCRdb re-derived calls from the 5' RACE reads in MiXCR, one entry per CDR3 protein. In the table there are approximately 350,000 distinct CDR3 sequences, 20% to 25% of which are singletons. The source material was blood, either unsorted or a sorted T cell fraction (not recorded which). These TCRs come from a male donor with ankylosing spondylitis or in good health (not recorded which).

As to this clonotype: This may be a read error, as it is one base from a much larger clone. The chain is built from TRBV12-3 or TRBV12-4 and TRBJ2-7; the D is unclear. This CDR3 region has 11 residues. Deletions cut 5 bases from V and 2 bases from J, with 4 bases between. The chain's CDR3 is CASSDPYEQYF. The CDR3 DNA sequence: TGTGCCAGCAGTGACCCCTACGAGCAGTACTTC.

This clonotype has a handful of counts. V and J are TRBV4-1 and TRBJ1-1; D might be TRBD1 (5 bases). From germline, CDR1 is MGHRA and CDR2 YSYEKL. The CDR3 covers 14 residues. V was shortened by 3 bases and J by 1 base, with 9 bases between the two germline ends. CDR3 residues: CASSQGPPNTEAFF. CDR3 coding DNA: TGCGCCAGCAGCCAGGGACCGCCGAACACTGAAGCTTTCTTT.

This chain connects TRBV6-1 to TRBJ2-2; TRBD1 aligns across 7 bases. CDR1 is MNHNS and CDR2 is SASEGT in the germline V gene. Unmatched junction bases numbered 5, after V lost 1 base and J lost 6 bases. The CDR3 contains 15 residues. The CDR3 DNA is TGTGCCAGCAGTGAAGTCGCCACAGGGGCCGGGGAGCTGTTTTTT. Residues: CASSEVATGAGELFF.

The chain has TRBV6-1 and TRBJ2-7, with D possibly being TRBD2 (7 bases). Germline-derived CDR1 and CDR2 are MNHNS and SASEGT. The V and J ends lost 5 bases and 4 bases respectively, with 15 bases between them. This CDR3 region has 14 residues. In DNA form, the CDR3 reads TGTGCCAGCAGTACCTTGGGGGGGCAGTACGAGCAGTACTTC. Translated, it gives CASSTLGGQYEQYF.

The rearrangement uses TRBV15 and TRBJ2-5; D assignment may be TRBD1 or TRBD2 (5 bases each). Trimming cost V 3 bases and J 6 bases, with 8 bases left between them. This CDR3 is built from 12 residues. Germline-derived CDR1 and CDR2 are LNHNV and YYDKDF (reference sequence). CDR3 sequence reads: CATSRGEQTQYF. The CDR3 DNA follows: TGTGCCACCAGCAGGGGGGAGCAGACCCAGTACTTC.

CDR3 nucleotide sequence: TGTGCCAGCAGTGTCCGGGACAGGGAACGGACTGAAGCTTTCTTT. Protein: CASSVRDRERTEAFF. J is TRBJ1-1 and V is TRBV6-1, with 9 bases identical to TRBD1. In germline, CDR1 is MNHNS, CDR2 SASEGT. CDR3 length equals 15 residues. J was trimmed by 5 bases and V by 4 bases; bases with no gene match: 8.

The V and J genes are TRBV7-6 and TRBJ1-2, with 7 bases matching TRBD1. Trimming cost V 5 bases and J 0 bases; bases outside gene matches: 9. Germline V gene lookup returns CDR1 SGHVS and CDR2 FNYEAQ. This CDR3 is 16 amino acids long. CDR3 DNA sequence: TGTGCCAGCAGCCTCGGGACAGCTAATACTAACTATGGCTACACCTTC. Translating gives CASSLGTANTNYGYTF.

The chain couples TRBV3-1 to TRBJ2-3; a possible D gene is TRBD2 (5 bases). V shed 2 bases and J shed 2 bases, with 8 bases lying between them. Germline values: CDR1 LGHDT, CDR2 YNNKEL (reference sequence). This CDR3 contains 14 residues. This chain's CDR3 is CASSQLRDTDTQYF. CDR3 in DNA: TGTGCCAGCAGCCAACTACGGGACACAGATACGCAGTATTTT.

This clonotype was observed a handful of times. The CDR3 here is CASSAGTSGAYTDTQYF. In DNA form, the CDR3 reads TGCGCCAGCAGCGCGGGGACTAGCGGGGCCTACACAGATACGCAGTATTTT. The J gene is TRBJ2-3, the V gene TRBV5-1; TRBD2 matches at 13 bases. This CDR3 is 17 amino acids long. From germline, CDR1 is SGHRS and CDR2 YFSETQ. The trim removed 4 bases at V and 2 bases at J, leaving 7 bases unmatched. The full variable domain, rest sourced from reference TRBV5-1 and TRBJ2-3, is KAGVTQTPRYLIKTRGQQVTLSCSPISGHRSVSWYQQTPGQGLQFLFEYFSETQRNKGNFPGRFSGRQFSNSRSEMNVSTLELGDSALYLCASSAGTSGAYTDTQYFGPGTRLTVL.

This clonotype has ten or more counts. The chain is built from TRBV6-5 and TRBJ2-3, with D hard to call. Germline V gene sequence: CDR1 MNHEY, CDR2 SVGAGI. V was shortened by 6 bases and J by 2 bases, with 15 bases between the two germline ends. The CDR3 totals 15 residues. CDR3: CASSPKGDFTDTQYF. The CDR3 bases are TGTGCCAGCAGCCCCAAAGGAGATTTCACAGATACGCAGTATTTT.

The chain has TRBV4-1 and TRBJ1-1, with D hard to call. This CDR3 spans 16 amino acids. The germline gives CDR1 MGHRA, CDR2 YSYEKL. Trimming took 1 base from V and 4 from J, leaving 16 bases between them. Here the CDR3 reads CASSQVVDPYGTEAFF. The CDR3, as DNA: TGCGCCAGCAGCCAAGTAGTCGACCCCTATGGCACTGAAGCTTTCTTT.

This clonotype was seen only a few times. The V and J genes are TRBV12-3 or TRBV12-4 and TRBJ2-3, with D tentatively TRBD1 or TRBD2 (6 bases each). Trimming removed 8 bases from V and 7 bases from J, with 16 bases in between. CDR3 length: 13 residues. Here the CDR3 reads CASEGGPTYTQYF. The CDR3 DNA follows: TGTGCCAGCGAGGGGGGCCCGACTTATACGCAGTATTTT.

The chain recombines TRBV4-2 with TRBJ2-7; D is possibly TRBD2 (5 bases). V gave up 1 base and J gave up 0 bases, with 10 bases separating them. The CDR3 loop spans 15 amino acids. Germline V gene lookup returns CDR1 LGHNA and CDR2 YNFKEQ. The CDR3 is CASSQGLGSSYEQYF. As DNA, the CDR3 is TGTGCCAGCAGCCAAGGGTTGGGGAGCTCCTACGAGCAGTACTTC.

The genes are TRBV7-3 and TRBJ1-3, with D perhaps matching TRBD1 (6 bases). CDR3 length equals 16 residues. CDR1 SGHTA and CDR2 FQGTGA come from the germline V gene. Trimming stripped 7 bases from V and 2 bases from J, with 18 bases between. CDR3 nucleotide sequence: TGTGCCAGCAACCGACGGCAGGGGTCCCCTGGAAACACCATATATTTT. Its protein product is CASNRRQGSPGNTIYF.

The chain combines TRBV12-3 or TRBV12-4 with TRBJ1-1, with 9 positions matching TRBD1. This CDR3 is built from 14 residues. Germline trimming cut 6 bases from V and 4 bases from J; bases unmatched to any gene: 6. CDR3 sequence: CASSTQGAVTEAFF. Written as DNA, the CDR3 is TGTGCCAGCAGCACACAGGGGGCGGTCACTGAAGCTTTCTTT.

This clonotype came up a few times. The chain combines TRBV12-3 or TRBV12-4 with TRBJ2-6; 7 bases agree with TRBD1. The CDR3 length is 17 residues. Germline trimming cut 4 bases from V and 3 bases from J; bases unmatched to any gene: 9. The CDR3 spells CASSSPSQGFGANVLTF. The CDR3 bases are TGTGCCAGCAGTTCGCCCTCACAGGGGTTTGGGGCCAACGTCCTGACTTTC.

This clonotype was seen more than once but under ten times. The chain uses TRBV7-9 and TRBJ2-1; 8 bases match TRBD1. The length of the CDR3 is 14 residues. With V trimmed by 5 bases and J by 2 bases, 2 bases remained unmatched. Germline V CDR1 and CDR2: SEHNR, FQNEAQ (reference sequence). Here the CDR3 DNA reads TGTGCCAGCAGCCAGGGGGCCACCTACAATGAGCAGTTCTTC. Amino acid sequence: CASSQGATYNEQFF.

With respect to this clonotype: Relative to the germline gene, one junction end is altered; a read error may explain this. The V call is TRBV7-7, the J call TRBJ2-5; no clear D gene. The CDR3 has 14 residues. The germline CDR1 and CDR2 sequences are SSHAT and FNYEAQ (reference sequence). The CDR3 DNA sequence: TGTGCTAGCAGCTTAGTTCGGTCGTCGCGGACCCAGTACTTC. Residues: CASSLVRSSRTQYF. The full variable domain, rest sourced from reference TRBV7-7 and TRBJ2-5, is GAGVSQSPRYKVTKRGQDVTLRCDPISSHATLYWYQQALGQGPEFLTYFNYEAQPDKSGLPSDRFSAERPEGSISTLTIQRTEQRDSAMYRCASSLVRSSRTQYFGPGTRLLVL.

This clonotype has a count of ten or more. The rearrangement joins TRBV7-2 to TRBJ2-1, with D possibly being TRBD1 (5 bases). V lost 0 bases and J 7 bases, leaving 7 bases between the germline ends. The CDR3 covers 13 residues. CDR1 is SGHTA and CDR2 is FQGNSA in the germline V gene. The CDR3 DNA is TGTGCCAGCAGCTTAGCAGGGGTGAATGAGCAGTTCTTC. Translated: CASSLAGVNEQFF.

This clonotype was observed a few times. J is TRBJ2-3 and V is TRBV5-1; TRBD2 is a possible D gene (7 bases). This CDR3 spans 16 amino acids. V lost 4 bases and J lost 5, with 20 bases in between. CDR1 is SGHRS, CDR2 YFSETQ, per germline. CDR3 sequence reads: CASSPTGGEGVDTQYF. In nucleotides, the CDR3 is TGCGCCAGCAGCCCGACCGGCGGGGAGGGGGTAGATACGCAGTATTTT. The variable domain in full, with the rest retrieved from reference TRBV5-1 and TRBJ2-3, is KAGVTQTPRYLIKTRGQQVTLSCSPISGHRSVSWYQQTPGQGLQFLFEYFSETQRNKGNFPGRFSGRQFSNSRSEMNVSTLELGDSALYLCASSPTGGEGVDTQYFGPGTRLTVL.

The chain recombines TRBV6-5 with TRBJ2-5; D unresolved. This CDR3 region has 17 residues. Trimming cost V 1 base and J 3 bases, with 18 bases left between them. CDR1 and CDR2 from the germline V gene are MNHEY and SVGAGI. CDR3 region: CASSYFLKPTEEETQYF. In DNA, the CDR3 is TGTGCCAGCAGTTACTTCCTAAAACCGACCGAGGAAGAGACCCAGTACTTC.